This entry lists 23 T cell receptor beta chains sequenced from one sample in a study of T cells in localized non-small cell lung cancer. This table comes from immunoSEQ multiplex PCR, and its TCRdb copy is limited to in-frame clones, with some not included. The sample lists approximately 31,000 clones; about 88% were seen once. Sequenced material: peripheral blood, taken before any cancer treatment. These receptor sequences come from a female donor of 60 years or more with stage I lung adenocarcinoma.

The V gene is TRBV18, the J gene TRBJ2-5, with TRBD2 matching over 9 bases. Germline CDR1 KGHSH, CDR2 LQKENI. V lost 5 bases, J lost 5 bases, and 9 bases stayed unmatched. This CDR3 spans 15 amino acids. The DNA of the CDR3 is TGTGCCAGCTCATTCGACCTAGCGGGAATGGAGACCCAGTACTTC. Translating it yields CASSFDLAGMETQYF.

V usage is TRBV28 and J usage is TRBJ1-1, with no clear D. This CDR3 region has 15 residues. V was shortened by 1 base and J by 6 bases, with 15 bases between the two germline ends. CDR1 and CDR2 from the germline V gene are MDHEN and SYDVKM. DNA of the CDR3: TGTGCCAGCAGTTTATCTTTGGGGTTAACTGCTGAAGCTTTCTTT. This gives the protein CASSLSLGLTAEAFF.

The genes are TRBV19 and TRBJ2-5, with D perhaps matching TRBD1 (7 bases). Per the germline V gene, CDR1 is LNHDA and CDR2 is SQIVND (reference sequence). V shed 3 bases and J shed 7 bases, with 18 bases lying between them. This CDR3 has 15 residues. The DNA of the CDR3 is TGTGCCAGTAGTATGGGGCAGGGGGAGGTGGGGACCCAGTACTTC. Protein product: CASSMGQGEVGTQYF.

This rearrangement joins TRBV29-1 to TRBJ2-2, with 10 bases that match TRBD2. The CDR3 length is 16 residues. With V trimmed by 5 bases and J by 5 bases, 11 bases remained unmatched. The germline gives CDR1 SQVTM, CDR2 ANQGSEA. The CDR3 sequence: CSVLPPSGRGTGELFF. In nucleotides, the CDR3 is TGCAGCGTTCTACCGCCTAGCGGGAGAGGGACCGGGGAGCTGTTTTTT.

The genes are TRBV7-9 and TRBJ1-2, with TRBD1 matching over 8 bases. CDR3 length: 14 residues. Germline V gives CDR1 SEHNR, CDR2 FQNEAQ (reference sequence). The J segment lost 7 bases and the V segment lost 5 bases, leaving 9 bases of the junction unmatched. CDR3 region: CASSAGTGPGGYTF. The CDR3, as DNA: TGTGCCAGCAGCGCCGGGACAGGACCGGGTGGCTACACCTTC.

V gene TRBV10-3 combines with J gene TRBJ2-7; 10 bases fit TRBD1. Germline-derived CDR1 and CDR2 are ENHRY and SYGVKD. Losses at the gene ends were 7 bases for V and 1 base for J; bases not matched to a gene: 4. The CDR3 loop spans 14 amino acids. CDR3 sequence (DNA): TGTGCCATCAACCCGGGACAGGGGTCCTACGAGCAGTACTTC. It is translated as CAINPGQGSYEQYF.

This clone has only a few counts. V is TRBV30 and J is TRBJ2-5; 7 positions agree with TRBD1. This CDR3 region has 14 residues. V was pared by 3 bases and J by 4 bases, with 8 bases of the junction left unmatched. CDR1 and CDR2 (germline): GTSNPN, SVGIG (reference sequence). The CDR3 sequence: CAWSEWAGGETQYF. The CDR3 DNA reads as TGTGCCTGGAGCGAATGGGCAGGGGGAGAGACCCAGTACTTC.

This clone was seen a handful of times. Here the CDR3 DNA reads TGTGCCAGCAGCGTAGGGGAAATAGCTTTCTTT. Encoded protein: CASSVGEIAFF. The gene calls are TRBV9 and TRBJ1-1; D unresolved. V was shortened by 0 bases and J by 10 bases, with 7 bases between the two germline ends. The CDR3 is made up of 11 amino acids. Germline V CDR1 and CDR2: SGDLS, YYNGEE.

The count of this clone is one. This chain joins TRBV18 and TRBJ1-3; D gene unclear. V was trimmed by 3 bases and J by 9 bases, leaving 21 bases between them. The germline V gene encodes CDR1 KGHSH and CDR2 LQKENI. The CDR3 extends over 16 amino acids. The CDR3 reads CASSPARNRDGGTIYF. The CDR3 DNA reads TGTGCCAGCTCACCCGCCCGGAACAGAGATGGAGGCACCATATATTTT.

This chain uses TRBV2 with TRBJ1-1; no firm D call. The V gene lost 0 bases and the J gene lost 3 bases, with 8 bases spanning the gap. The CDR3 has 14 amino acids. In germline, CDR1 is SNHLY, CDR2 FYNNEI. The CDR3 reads CASSEALGDTEAFF. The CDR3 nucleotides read TGTGCCAGCAGTGAAGCGCTTGGGGACACTGAAGCTTTCTTT.

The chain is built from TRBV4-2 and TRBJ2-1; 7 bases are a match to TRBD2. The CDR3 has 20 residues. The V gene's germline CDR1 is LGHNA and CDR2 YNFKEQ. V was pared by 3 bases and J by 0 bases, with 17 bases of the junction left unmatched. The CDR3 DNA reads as TGTGCCAGCAGCCAGGGAGGGGATCCGTTAGGACATAGCTCCTACAATGAGCAGTTCTTC. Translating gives CASSQGGDPLGHSSYNEQFF.

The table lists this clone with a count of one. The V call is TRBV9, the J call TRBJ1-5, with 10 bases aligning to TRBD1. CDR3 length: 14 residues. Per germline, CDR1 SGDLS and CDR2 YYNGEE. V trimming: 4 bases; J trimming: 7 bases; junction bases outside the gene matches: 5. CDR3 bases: TGTGCCAGCAGCTCGACAGGGGGCGTGCAGCCCCAGCATTTT. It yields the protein CASSSTGGVQPQHF.

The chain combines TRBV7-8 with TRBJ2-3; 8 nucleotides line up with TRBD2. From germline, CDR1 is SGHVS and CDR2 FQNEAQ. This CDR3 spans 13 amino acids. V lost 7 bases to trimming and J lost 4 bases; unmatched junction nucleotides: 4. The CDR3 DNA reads TGTGCCAGCACCAAGCGGGAGTCAGATACGCAGTATTTT. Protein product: CASTKRESDTQYF.

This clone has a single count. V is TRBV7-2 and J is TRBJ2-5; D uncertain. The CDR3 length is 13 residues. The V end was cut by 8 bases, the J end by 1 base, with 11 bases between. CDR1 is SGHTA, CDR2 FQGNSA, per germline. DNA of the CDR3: TGTGCCAGCGGTGGGGTCGTCCAAGAGACCCAGTACTTC. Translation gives CASGGVVQETQYF.

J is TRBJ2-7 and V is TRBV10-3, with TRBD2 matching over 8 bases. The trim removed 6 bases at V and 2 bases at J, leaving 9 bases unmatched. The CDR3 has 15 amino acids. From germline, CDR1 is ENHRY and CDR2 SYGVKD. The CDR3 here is CAISSPSGFTYEQYF. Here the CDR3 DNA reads TGTGCCATCAGCAGCCCTAGCGGGTTTACCTACGAGCAGTACTTC.

The CDR3, as DNA: TGTGCCAGCACCTACGGGAGGGGGTACAATGAGCAGTTCTTC. Protein: CASTYGRGYNEQFF. The chain is built from TRBV27 and TRBJ2-1; TRBD2 matches 8 bases. Looked up from germline, CDR1 is MNHEY and CDR2 is SMNVEV (reference sequence). Trimming cost V 7 bases and J 4 bases; bases outside gene matches: 6. There are 14 residues in the CDR3.

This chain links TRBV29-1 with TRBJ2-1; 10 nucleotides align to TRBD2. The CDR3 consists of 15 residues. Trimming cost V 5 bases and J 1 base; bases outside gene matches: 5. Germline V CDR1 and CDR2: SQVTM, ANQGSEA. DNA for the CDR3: TGCAGCGTTTCTTGGACTAGCGGATCCTACAATGAGCAGTTCTTC. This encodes CSVSWTSGSYNEQFF.

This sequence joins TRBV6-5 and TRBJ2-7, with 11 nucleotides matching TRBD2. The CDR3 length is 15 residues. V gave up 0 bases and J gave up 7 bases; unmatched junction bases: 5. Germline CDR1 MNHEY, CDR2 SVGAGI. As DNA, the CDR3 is TGTGCCAGCAGTTACTCCACTAGCGGGAGCGGGGAGCAGTACTTC. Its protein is CASSYSTSGSGEQYF.

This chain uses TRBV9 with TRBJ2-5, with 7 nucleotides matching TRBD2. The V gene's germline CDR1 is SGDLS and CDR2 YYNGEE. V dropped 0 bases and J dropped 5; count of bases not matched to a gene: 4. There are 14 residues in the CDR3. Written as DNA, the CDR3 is TGTGCCAGCAGCGTAGTTCTGGGGGGGGAGACCCAGTACTTC. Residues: CASSVVLGGETQYF.

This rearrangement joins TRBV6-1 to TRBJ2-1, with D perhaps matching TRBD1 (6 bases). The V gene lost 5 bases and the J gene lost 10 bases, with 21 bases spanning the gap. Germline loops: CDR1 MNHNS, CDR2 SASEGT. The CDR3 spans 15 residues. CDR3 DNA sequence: TGTGCCAGCAGTCCACAGGCCCTAGGGGGACGGGAGCAGTTCTTC. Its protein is CASSPQALGGREQFF.

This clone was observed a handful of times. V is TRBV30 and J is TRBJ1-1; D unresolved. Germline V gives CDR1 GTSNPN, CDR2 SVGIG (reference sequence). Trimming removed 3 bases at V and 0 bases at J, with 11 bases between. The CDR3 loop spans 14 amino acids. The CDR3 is CAWRDLPMNTEAFF. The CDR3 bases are TGTGCCTGGAGGGATTTACCGATGAACACTGAAGCTTTCTTT.

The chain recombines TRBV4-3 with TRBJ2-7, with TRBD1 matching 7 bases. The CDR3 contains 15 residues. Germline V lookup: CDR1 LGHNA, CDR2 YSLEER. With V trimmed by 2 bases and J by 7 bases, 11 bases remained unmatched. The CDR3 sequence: CASSQTRQGEAEQYF. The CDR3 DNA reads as TGCGCCAGCAGCCAAACCCGACAGGGAGAGGCAGAGCAGTACTTC.

The DNA for the CDR3 is TGTGCCAGCAGCGTCGCGGGGGGGAATTGGGGCACAGATACGCAGTATTTT. This gives the protein CASSVAGGNWGTDTQYF. J is TRBJ2-3 and V is TRBV7-2; 9 bases are a match to TRBD2. Per germline, CDR1 SGHTA and CDR2 FQGNSA. Trimming cost V 5 bases and J 1 base; bases outside gene matches: 10. The CDR3 is 17 residues long.